This TCR beta chain is drawn from a study of T cell repertoires in cytomegalovirus infection (dated by TCRdb to the late 2010s). Context from the whole study: Donor HLA type was relevant to the analysis, as public TCR beta signatures indicated carriage of CMV infection together with the matching HLA type.

Broad study findings and their caveats: Cumulative frequency of public TCR beta family members discriminated carriers of CMV infection plus the relevant HLA type in this cohort and an independent 352-donor cohort. The ex vivo response was dominated by HLA-C-restricted CMV-specific TCR beta clonotypes, and the single most frequent clonotype in two of eight donors was supplied by these HLA-C-restricted clonotypes.

From V the trimming removes 0 bases and from J it removes 5 bases, while the gene matches leave 6 bases of the junction unaccounted for. Reading from cysteine to phenylalanine, the CDR3 counts 15 amino acids. Kept here is only the CDR3 DNA, which spans 45 bases and is read in frame from base 1. CDR1 LNHNV and CDR2 YYDKDF were looked up in the germline V gene (reference sequence). This clonotype came up many times. This receptor's antigen is unknown. Base qualities are not recorded, but no much larger clone differs from it by a single base. Sequencer: Illumina HiSeq 1500. The raw public data were reprocessed by TCRdb itself: fastp quality trimming at Q25, MiXCR clonotype calling, in-frame beta chains only. Rows merge per CDR3 protein into single entries with the most common DNA and genes. This sample is represented by approximately 500,000 distinct CDR3 sequences; 16% of them were singletons. The ten largest clonotypes hold more than 20% of the sample.

Sequenced sample: CD8+ T cells from PBMCs. Recombination joined TRBV15 with TRBJ1-2; the junction holds 7 bases that match TRBD1. The receptor was derived from a human donor in good health (CMV status not recorded). Some clones in this sample may be carry-over from other donors' samples. The encoded CDR3 is CATSREEGAGYGYTF. The DNA sequence is as follows: TGTGCCACCAGCAGAGAGGAGGGGGCAGGATATGGCTACACCTTC.